A selection of T cell receptor beta chains follows, all from one sample in a study of blood T cell repertoires in COVID-19. The table came from immunoSEQ multiplex PCR; TCRdb's copy has only in-frame clones and leaves some out. The sample has approximately 61,000 clones, about 90% seen once. The sequencing sample was made of peripheral blood. These receptors were collected from a human donor in a cohort sampled during active COVID-19. The CDR3 runs from the conserved cysteine through the conserved F or W. The D gene is left open where the match is weak.

j_gene: TRBJ2-5
len: 14
d_gene: -
v_gene: TRBV27
CDR3aa: CASRSLGARETQYF

j_gene: TRBJ2-3
len: 13
d_gene: -
v_gene: TRBV2
CDR3aa: CASSEARADTQYF

j_gene: TRBJ2-2
len: 14
d_gene: -
v_gene: TRBV2
CDR3aa: CASRPRLVSGELFF

j_gene: TRBJ1-2
len: 13
d_gene: TRBD1
v_gene: TRBV6-6
CDR3aa: CASSSGQGLGYTF

j_gene: TRBJ2-5
len: 13
d_gene: -
v_gene: TRBV7-3
CDR3aa: CASSSGTPGAQYF

j_gene: TRBJ2-5
len: 14
d_gene: -
v_gene: TRBV10-1
CDR3aa: CASSVGGADETQYF

j_gene: TRBJ2-7
len: 13
d_gene: -
v_gene: TRBV27
CDR3aa: CATRTGTHYEQYF

j_gene: TRBJ2-7
len: 14
d_gene: -
v_gene: TRBV21-1
CDR3aa: CASSALTGEDEQYF

j_gene: TRBJ2-5
len: 16
d_gene: TRBD1
v_gene: TRBV18
CDR3aa: CASSPPGQGAGETQYF

j_gene: TRBJ2-7
len: 16
d_gene: TRBD1
v_gene: TRBV11-2
CDR3aa: CASSFRGQGRIDEQYF

j_gene: TRBJ2-3
len: 16
d_gene: -
v_gene: TRBV7-9
CDR3aa: CASSSGQTQSTDTQYF

j_gene: TRBJ2-2
len: 15
d_gene: TRBD1
v_gene: TRBV3-1/TRBV3-2
CDR3aa: CASSLTGAQVRELFF

j_gene: TRBJ1-5
len: 15
d_gene: -
v_gene: TRBV14
CDR3aa: CASSQGPGGGQPQHF

j_gene: TRBJ2-2
len: 16
d_gene: TRBD2
v_gene: TRBV2
CDR3aa: CASSDGLAGNTGELFF

j_gene: TRBJ2-5
len: 17
d_gene: TRBD2
v_gene: TRBV4-1
CDR3aa: CASSQRSPGLAVGAQYF

j_gene: TRBJ2-2
len: 14
d_gene: -
v_gene: TRBV28
CDR3aa: CASSPRVFAGELFF

j_gene: TRBJ2-5
len: 15
d_gene: TRBD2
v_gene: TRBV7-2
CDR3aa: CASRPPGGGQETQYF

j_gene: TRBJ2-3
len: 13
d_gene: -
v_gene: TRBV7-9
CDR3aa: CASSLPSTDTQYF

j_gene: TRBJ2-1
len: 12
d_gene: -
v_gene: TRBV7-3
CDR3aa: CASSLTRNEQFF

j_gene: TRBJ2-2
len: 13
d_gene: -
v_gene: TRBV6-4
CDR3aa: CASSLADTGELFF

j_gene: TRBJ2-7
len: 15
d_gene: TRBD2
v_gene: TRBV11-3
CDR3aa: CASSARRTSAYGQYF

j_gene: TRBJ2-3
len: 17
d_gene: TRBD2
v_gene: TRBV27
CDR3aa: CASSPLSLAGGADTQYF

j_gene: TRBJ1-2
len: 14
d_gene: TRBD1
v_gene: TRBV10-3
CDR3aa: CAISEGRGDYGYTF

j_gene: TRBJ2-1
len: 13
d_gene: TRBD1
v_gene: TRBV19
CDR3aa: CASNLRGYNEQFF

j_gene: TRBJ2-1
len: 16
d_gene: -
v_gene: TRBV7-2
CDR3aa: CASSPGGKSSYNEQFF

j_gene: TRBJ1-2
len: 12
d_gene: TRBD1
v_gene: TRBV19
CDR3aa: CATWDRGYGYTF

j_gene: TRBJ2-2
len: 16
d_gene: -
v_gene: TRBV11-2
CDR3aa: CASSRKGPARTGELFF

j_gene: TRBJ1-5
len: 15
d_gene: TRBD1
v_gene: TRBV7-2
CDR3aa: CASSSDRGKGQPQHF

j_gene: TRBJ2-1
len: 16
d_gene: TRBD2
v_gene: TRBV7-9
CDR3aa: CASRMVTGGTVNEQFF